This T cell receptor beta chain was identified during a study of T cell responses to AZD1222 COVID-19 vaccine. Sequenced by immunoSEQ multiplex PCR; TCRdb stores in-frame clones only, minus some. Found here are some 120,000 clones, about 90% of them singletons; the top ten hold approximately 5.1%. Points on this clone: What it binds is unknown.

Study-level results: Just a handful of AZD1222 recipients tested seropositive at baseline. Recipients of two AZD1222 doses showed rising Spike-specific TCR breadth and depth.

Sequences were derived from peripheral blood, sampled on day 0 of AZD1222 vaccination. This receptor was taken from an adult in good health.

CDR3 nucleotides: TGTGCCAGCAGCTTTAGGGACAGGGGCTACGAGCAGTACTTC. Protein: CASSFRDRGYEQYF. The chain is built from TRBV13 and TRBJ2-7; 10 bases line up with TRBD1. J lost 3 bases, V lost 3 bases, and 2 bases had no gene match. Per germline, CDR1 PRHDT and CDR2 FYEKMQ (reference sequence). The CDR3 runs 14 residues.